This TCR beta chain was sequenced during a study of T cell repertoires in cytomegalovirus infection (dated by TCRdb to the late 2010s). Study-level background: Because public TCR beta signatures pointed to carriage of CMV infection together with the matching HLA type, the HLA type of each donor mattered for the analysis. General findings and caveats noted by the study authors: Carriers of CMV infection plus the relevant HLA type were discriminated by the cumulative frequency of public TCR beta family members in the study cohort and in an independent approximately 350-donor cohort. The ex vivo response was dominated by HLA-C-restricted CMV-specific TCR beta clonotypes, which also provided the single most frequent clonotype in two of eight donors.

This clonotype has a handful of counts. The target of this receptor is not known. Per-nucleotide qualities are absent, and no much larger clonotype sits a single base away. TCRdb shows the sequencer as Illumina HiSeq 1500. TCRdb trimmed public reads at Q25 via fastp, called clones via MiXCR and kept in-frame beta chains. A single entry per CDR3 protein holds the most common genes and DNA from its merged rows. In this sample the table shows hundreds of thousands of distinct CDR3 sequences, roughly a quarter of which occur a single time. The ten largest clones take up 6.5% to 10% of the sample. The sequencing sample was made of CD8+ T cells from PBMCs. The clonotype was recovered from a human donor in good health (CMV status not recorded). Some clones in this sample may be carry-over from other donors' samples.

The CDR3 corresponds to CASRTDGSTDTQYF. In nucleotide form, the sequence is TGTGCCAGCAGGACTGACGGGAGCACAGATACGCAGTATTTT. The chain is assembled from TRBV28 and TRBJ2-3; no D gene can be assigned with confidence. The CDR3, cysteine through phenylalanine, is 14 amino acids long. CDR3 DNA only is kept here, 42 bases in frame from base 1. Trimming takes 6 bases from V and 0 bases from J, and the germline ends sit 10 bases apart. CDR1 is given as MDHEN and CDR2 as SYDVKM, both from the germline V gene.